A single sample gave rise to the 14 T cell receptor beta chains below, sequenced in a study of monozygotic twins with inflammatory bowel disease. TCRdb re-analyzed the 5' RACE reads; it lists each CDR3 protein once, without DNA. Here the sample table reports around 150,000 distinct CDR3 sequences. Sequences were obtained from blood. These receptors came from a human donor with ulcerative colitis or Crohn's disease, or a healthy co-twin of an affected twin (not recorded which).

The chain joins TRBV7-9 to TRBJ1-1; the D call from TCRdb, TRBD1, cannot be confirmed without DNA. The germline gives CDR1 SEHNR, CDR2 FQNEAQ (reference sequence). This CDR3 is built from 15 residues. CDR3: CASSQTGEGNTEAFF.

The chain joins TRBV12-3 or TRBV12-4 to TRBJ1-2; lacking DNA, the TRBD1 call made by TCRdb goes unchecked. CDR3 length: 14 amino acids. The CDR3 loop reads CASSPRKGFWGYTF.

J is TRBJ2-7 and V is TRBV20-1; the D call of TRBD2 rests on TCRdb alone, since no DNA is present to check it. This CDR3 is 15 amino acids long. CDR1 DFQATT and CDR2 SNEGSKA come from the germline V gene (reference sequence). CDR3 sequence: CSARKTSGTSYEQYF.

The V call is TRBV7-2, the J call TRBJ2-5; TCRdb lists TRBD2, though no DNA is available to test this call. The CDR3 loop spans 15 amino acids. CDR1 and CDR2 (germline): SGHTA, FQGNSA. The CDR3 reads CASSRTLAGQETQYF.

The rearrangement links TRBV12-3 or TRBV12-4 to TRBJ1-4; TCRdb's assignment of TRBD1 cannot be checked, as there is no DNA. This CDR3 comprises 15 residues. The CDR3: CASSSGQGVEEKLFF.

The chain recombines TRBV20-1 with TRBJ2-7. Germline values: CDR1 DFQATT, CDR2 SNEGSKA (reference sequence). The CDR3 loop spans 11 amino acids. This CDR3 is CSARGSYEQYF.

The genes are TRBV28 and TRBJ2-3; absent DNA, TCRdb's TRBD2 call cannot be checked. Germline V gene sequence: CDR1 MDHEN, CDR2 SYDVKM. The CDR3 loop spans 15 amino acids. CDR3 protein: CASGTSGGVSDTQYF.

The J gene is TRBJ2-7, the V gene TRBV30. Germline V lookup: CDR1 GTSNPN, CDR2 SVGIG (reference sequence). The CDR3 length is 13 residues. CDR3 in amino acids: CAWRLTDSYEQYF.

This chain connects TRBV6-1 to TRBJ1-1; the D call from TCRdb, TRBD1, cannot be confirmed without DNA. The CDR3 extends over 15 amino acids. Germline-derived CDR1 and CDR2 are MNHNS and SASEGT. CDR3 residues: CASSVGQEIGTEAFF.

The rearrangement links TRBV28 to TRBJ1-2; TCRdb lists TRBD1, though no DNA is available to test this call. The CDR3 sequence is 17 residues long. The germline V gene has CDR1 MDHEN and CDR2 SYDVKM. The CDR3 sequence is CASSPPRTDGANYGYTF.

The CDR3 loop is CASSAVTSKKTQYF. The chain couples TRBV5-1 to TRBJ2-5; the TCRdb D gene call, TRBD2, has no DNA to confirm it. This CDR3 contains 14 residues. The germline CDR1 and CDR2 sequences are SGHRS and YFSETQ.

CDR3 in amino acids: CASSGLAGDAYEQYF. The chain uses TRBV5-5 and TRBJ2-7; TCRdb's D call, TRBD2, is unchecked because there is no DNA. Germline V gene sequence: CDR1 SGHKS, CDR2 YYEKEE (reference sequence). This CDR3 has 15 residues.

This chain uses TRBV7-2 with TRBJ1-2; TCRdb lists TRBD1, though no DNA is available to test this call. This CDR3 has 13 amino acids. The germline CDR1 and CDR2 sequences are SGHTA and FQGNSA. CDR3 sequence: CASRPTGSYGYTF.

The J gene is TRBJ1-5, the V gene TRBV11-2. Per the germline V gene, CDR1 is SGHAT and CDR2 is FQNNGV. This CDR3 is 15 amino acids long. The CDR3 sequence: CASSLSPGGNQPQHF.